The source of this T cell receptor (beta chain) is a study of T-cell reconstitution after alpha-beta-depleted transplantation in children. Study-level findings and limits: At around two months after transplant, the alpha-beta T cells were reportedly derived from several hundred expanded clones that came from non-depleted graft cells. T-cell numbers and diversity one year post-transplant derived largely from freshly generated T cells. The high TCRbeta diversity at day 60 in some patients came from surviving recipient T cells and thymic progenitors.

In this sample, this clonotype turned up a few times. Its antigen is not known. This sample's TCRbeta library carried unique molecular identifier barcodes. MiXCR, run by TCRdb on the PCR reads, gives a single entry per CDR3 protein. The sample has tens of thousands of distinct CDR3 sequences; roughly an eighth are singletons. The CDR3 length is 15 residues. Germline-derived CDR1 and CDR2 are LGHNA and YSLEER. Between the trimmed V and J ends, which lost 1 base and 3 bases, there was a span of 13 bases. The source was PBMCs, mostly from graft donor cells, collected 180 days after TCRalphabeta/CD19-depleted stem cell transplant. This TCR derives from a male patient between 2 and 9 years old who had a stem cell transplant for acute lymphoblastic leukemia, so the T cells may come from the graft donor. The chain couples TRBV4-3 to TRBJ2-7; weak D call: TRBD1 (5 bases). The CDR3: CASSQGVGQNYEQYF. The DNA of the CDR3 is TGCGCCAGCAGCCAAGGGGTGGGGCAGAACTACGAGCAGTACTTC.